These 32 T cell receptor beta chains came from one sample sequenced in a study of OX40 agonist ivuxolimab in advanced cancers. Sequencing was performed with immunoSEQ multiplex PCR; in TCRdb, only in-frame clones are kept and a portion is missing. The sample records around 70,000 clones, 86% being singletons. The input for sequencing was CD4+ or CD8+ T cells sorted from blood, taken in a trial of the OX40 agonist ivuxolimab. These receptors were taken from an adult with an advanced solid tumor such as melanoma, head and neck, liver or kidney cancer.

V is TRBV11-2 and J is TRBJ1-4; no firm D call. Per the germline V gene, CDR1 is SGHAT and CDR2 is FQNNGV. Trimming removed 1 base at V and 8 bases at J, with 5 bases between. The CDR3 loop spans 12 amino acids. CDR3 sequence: CASSLVSEKLFF. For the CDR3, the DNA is TGTGCCAGCAGCTTAGTTAGCGAAAAACTGTTTTTT.

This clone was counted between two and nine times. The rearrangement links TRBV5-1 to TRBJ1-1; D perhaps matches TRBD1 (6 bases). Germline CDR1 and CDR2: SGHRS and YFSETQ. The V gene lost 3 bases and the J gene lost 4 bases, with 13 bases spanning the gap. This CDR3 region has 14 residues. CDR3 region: CASSWQGQGTEAFF. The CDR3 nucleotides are TGCGCCAGCAGCTGGCAGGGGCAGGGCACTGAAGCTTTCTTT. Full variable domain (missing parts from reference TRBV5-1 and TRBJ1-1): KAGVTQTPRYLIKTRGQQVTLSCSPISGHRSVSWYQQTPGQGLQFLFEYFSETQRNKGNFPGRFSGRQFSNSRSEMNVSTLELGDSALYLCASSWQGQGTEAFFGQGTRLTVV.

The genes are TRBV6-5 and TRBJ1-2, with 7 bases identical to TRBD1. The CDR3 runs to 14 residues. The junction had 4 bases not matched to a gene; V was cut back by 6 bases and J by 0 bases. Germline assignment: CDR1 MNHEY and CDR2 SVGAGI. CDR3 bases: TGTGCCAGCAGACCCGACAGGGCTAACTATGGCTACACCTTC. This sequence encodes CASRPDRANYGYTF.

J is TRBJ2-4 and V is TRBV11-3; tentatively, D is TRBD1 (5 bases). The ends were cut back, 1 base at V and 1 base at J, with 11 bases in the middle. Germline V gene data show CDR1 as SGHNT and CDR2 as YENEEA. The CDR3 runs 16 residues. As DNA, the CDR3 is TGTGCCAGCAGCTTAGCCCAAGGGGCGGCCAAAAACATTCAGTACTTC. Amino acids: CASSLAQGAAKNIQYF.

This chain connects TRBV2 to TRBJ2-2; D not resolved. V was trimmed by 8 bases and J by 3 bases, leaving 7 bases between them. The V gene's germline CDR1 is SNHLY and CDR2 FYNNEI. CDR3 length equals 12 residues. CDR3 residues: CASGGDTGELFF. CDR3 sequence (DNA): TGTGCCAGCGGTGGGGACACCGGGGAGCTGTTTTTT. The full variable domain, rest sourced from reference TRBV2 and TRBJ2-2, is EPEVTQTPSHQVTQMGQEVILRCVPISNHLYFYWYRQILGQKVEFLVSFYNNEISEKSEIFDDQFSVERPDGSNFTLKIRSTKLEDSAMYFCASGGDTGELFFGEGSRLTVL.

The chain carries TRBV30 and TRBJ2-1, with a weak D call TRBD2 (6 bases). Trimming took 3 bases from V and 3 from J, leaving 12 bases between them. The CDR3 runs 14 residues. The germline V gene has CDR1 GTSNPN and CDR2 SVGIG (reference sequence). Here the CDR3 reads CAWSLRDFYNEQFF. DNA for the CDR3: TGTGCCTGGAGCTTACGGGACTTCTACAATGAGCAGTTCTTC. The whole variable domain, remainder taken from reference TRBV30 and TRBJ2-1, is SQTIHQWPATLVQPVGSPLSLECTVEGTSNPNLYWYRQAAGRGLQLLFYSVGIGQISSEVPQNLSASRPQDRQFILSSKKLLLSDSGFYLCAWSLRDFYNEQFFGPGTRLTVL.

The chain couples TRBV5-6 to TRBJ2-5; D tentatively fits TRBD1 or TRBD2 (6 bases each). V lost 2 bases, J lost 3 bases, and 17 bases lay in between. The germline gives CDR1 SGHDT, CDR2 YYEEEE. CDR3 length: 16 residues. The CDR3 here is CASSFLTGAWEETQYF. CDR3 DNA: TGTGCCAGCAGCTTCTTAACGGGGGCGTGGGAAGAGACCCAGTACTTC.

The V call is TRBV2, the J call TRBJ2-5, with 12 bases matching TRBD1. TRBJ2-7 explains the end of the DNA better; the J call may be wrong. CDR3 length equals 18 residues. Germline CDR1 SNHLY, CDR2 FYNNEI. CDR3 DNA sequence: TGTGCCAGCAGTGAAGCGCTTCGGGGACAGGGGGCCTCCTACGAGCAGTACTTC. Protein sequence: CASSEALRGQGASYEQYF.

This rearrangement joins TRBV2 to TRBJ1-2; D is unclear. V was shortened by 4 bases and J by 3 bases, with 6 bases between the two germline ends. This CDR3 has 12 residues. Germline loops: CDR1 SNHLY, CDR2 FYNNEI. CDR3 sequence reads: CASSAQDYGYTF. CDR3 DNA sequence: TGTGCCAGCAGTGCCCAGGACTATGGCTACACCTTC.

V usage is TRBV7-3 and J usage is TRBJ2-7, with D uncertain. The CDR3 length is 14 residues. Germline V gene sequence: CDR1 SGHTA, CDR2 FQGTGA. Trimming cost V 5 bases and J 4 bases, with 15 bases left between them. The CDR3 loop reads CASSPDTSRYEQYF. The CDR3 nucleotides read TGTGCCAGCAGCCCCGACACCTCTAGGTACGAGCAGTACTTC.

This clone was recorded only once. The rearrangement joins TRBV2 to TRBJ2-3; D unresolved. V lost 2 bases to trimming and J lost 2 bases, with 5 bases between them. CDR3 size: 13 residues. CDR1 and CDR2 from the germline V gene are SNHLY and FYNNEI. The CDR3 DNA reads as TGTGCCAGCAGTGAAAGGACCACAGATACGCAGTATTTT. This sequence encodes CASSERTTDTQYF. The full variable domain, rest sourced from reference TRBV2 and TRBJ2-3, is EPEVTQTPSHQVTQMGQEVILRCVPISNHLYFYWYRQILGQKVEFLVSFYNNEISEKSEIFDDQFSVERPDGSNFTLKIRSTKLEDSAMYFCASSERTTDTQYFGPGTRLTVL.

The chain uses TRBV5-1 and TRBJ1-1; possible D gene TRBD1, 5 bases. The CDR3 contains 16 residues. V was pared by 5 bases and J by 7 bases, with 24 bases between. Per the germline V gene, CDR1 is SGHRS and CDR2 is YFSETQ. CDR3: CASRKGAFGTEDEAFF. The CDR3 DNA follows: TGCGCCAGCAGAAAGGGAGCGTTCGGGACGGAAGATGAAGCTTTCTTT.

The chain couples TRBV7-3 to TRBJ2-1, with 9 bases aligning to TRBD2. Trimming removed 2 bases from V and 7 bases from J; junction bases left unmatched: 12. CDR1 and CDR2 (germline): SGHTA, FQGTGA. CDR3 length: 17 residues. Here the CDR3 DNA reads TGTGCCAGCAGCTTATCATTTCCGGGACTAGCCCGGAATGAGCAGTTCTTC. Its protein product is CASSLSFPGLARNEQFF.

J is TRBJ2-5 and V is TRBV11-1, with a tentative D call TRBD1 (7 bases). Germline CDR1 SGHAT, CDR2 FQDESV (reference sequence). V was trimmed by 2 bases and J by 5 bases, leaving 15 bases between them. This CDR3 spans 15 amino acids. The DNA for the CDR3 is TGTGCCAGCAGCTTATCGACAGGGAGGATGGAGACCCAGTACTTC. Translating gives CASSLSTGRMETQYF.

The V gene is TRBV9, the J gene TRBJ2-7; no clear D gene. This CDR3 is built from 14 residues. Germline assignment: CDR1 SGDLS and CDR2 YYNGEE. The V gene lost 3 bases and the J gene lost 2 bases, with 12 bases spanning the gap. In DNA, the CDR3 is TGTGCCAGCAGCGAAGGCAGGACCCCCTACGAGCAGTACTTC. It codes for CASSEGRTPYEQYF.

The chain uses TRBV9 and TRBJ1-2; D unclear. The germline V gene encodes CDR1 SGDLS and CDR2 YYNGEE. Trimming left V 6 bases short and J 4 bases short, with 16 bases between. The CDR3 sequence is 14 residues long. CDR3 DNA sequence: TGTGCCAGCACTCCCGAGGCGGATTTCTATGGCTACACCTTC. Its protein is CASTPEADFYGYTF.

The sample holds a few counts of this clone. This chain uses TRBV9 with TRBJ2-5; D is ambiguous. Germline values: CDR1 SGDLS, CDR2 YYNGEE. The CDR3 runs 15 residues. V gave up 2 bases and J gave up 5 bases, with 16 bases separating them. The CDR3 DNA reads TGTGCCAGCAGCGTCGCCCCACAGACTCGGGAGACCCAGTACTTC. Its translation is CASSVAPQTRETQYF.

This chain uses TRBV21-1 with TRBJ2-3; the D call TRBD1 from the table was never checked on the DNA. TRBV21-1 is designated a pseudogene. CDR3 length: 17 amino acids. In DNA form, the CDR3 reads TGTGCCAGCAGCAAAAGGAAGGGGCCTTCTCAACCAGATACGCAGTATTTT. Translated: CASSKRKGPSQPDTQYF.

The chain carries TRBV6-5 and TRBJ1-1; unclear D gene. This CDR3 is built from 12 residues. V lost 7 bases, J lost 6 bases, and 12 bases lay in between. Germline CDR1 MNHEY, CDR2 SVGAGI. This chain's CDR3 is CASTDDNAEAFF. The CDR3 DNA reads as TGTGCCAGCACCGACGACAATGCTGAAGCTTTCTTT.

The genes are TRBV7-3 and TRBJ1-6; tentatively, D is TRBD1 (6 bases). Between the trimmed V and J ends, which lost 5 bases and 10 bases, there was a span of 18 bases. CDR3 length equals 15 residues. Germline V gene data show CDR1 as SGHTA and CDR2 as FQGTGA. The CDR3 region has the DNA TGTGCCAGCAGCCTCAGGGCAGGGCAGGGGTCACCCCTCCACTTT. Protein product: CASSLRAGQGSPLHF. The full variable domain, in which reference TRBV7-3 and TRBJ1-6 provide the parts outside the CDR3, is GAGVSQTPSNKVTEKGKYVELRCDPISGHTALYWYRQSLGQGPEFLIYFQGTGAADDSGLPNDRFFAVRPEGSVSTLKIQRTERGDSAVYLCASSLRAGQGSPLHFGNGTRLTVT.

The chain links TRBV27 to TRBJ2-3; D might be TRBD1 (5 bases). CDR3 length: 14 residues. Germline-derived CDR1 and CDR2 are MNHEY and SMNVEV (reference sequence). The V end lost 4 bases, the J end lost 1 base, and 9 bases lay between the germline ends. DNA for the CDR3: TGTGCCAGCAGTTGGGGCAGGGGCACAGATACGCAGTATTTT. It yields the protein CASSWGRGTDTQYF.

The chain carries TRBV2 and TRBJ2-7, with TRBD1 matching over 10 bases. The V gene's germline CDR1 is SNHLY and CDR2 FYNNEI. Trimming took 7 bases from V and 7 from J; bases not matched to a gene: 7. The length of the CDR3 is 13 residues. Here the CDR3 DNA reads TGTGCCAGCACAGGACAGGGGGTCGGGGAGCAGTACTTC. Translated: CASTGQGVGEQYF.

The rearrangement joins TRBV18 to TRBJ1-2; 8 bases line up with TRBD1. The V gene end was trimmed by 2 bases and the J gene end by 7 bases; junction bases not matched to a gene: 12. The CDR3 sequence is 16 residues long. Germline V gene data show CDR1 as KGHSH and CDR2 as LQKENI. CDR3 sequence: CASSPNSQGAIGGYTF. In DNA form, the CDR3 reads TGTGCCAGCTCACCAAACTCCCAGGGGGCAATAGGTGGCTACACCTTC.

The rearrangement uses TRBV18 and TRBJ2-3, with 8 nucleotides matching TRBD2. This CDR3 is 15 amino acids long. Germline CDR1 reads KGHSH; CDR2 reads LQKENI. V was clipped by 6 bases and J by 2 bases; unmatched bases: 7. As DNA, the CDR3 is TGTGCCAGCTCCCCGGGGGGACTAGTCACAGATACGCAGTATTTT. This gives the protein CASSPGGLVTDTQYF.

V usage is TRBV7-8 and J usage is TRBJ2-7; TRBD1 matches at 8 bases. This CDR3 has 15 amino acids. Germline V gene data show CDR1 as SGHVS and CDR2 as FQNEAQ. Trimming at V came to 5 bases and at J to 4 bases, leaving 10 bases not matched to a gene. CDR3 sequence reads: CASSERQGPTYEQYF. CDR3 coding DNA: TGTGCCAGCAGCGAAAGACAGGGGCCCACTTACGAGCAGTACTTC.

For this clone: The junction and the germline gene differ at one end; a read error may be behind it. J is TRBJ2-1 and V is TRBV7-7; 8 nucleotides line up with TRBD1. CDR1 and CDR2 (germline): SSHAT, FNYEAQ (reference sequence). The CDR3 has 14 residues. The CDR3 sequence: CASSLGQGATEQFF. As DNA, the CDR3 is TGTGCTAGCAGCTTAGGGCAGGGGGCGACTGAGCAGTTCTTC.

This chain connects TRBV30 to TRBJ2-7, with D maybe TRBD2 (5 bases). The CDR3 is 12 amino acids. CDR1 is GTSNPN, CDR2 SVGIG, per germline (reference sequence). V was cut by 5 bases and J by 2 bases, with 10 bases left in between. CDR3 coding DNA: TGTGCCTGGTCCCCGGGGACCTACGAGCAGTACTTC. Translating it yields CAWSPGTYEQYF.

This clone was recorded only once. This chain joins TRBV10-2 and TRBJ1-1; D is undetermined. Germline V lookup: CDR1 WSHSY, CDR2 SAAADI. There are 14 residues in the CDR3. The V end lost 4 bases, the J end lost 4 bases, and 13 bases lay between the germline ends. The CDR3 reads CASSGFGGITEAFF. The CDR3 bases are TGCGCCAGCAGTGGATTTGGAGGGATCACTGAAGCTTTCTTT.

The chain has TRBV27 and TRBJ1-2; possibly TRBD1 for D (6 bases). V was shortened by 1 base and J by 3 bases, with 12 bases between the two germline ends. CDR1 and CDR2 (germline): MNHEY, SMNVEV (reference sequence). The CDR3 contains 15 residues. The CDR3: CASSLYAGTHYGYTF. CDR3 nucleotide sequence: TGTGCCAGCAGTTTATACGCCGGGACACACTATGGCTACACCTTC.

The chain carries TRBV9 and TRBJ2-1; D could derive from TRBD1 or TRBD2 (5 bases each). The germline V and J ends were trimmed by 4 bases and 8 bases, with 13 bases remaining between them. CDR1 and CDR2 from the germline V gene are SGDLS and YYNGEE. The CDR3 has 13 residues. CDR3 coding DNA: TGTGCCAGCAGCCCCCAGACGGGGCATGAGCAGTTCTTC. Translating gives CASSPQTGHEQFF.

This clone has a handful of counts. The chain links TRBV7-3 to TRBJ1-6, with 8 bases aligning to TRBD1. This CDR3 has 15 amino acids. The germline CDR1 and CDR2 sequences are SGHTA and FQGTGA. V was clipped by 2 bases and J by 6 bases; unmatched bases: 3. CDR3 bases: TGTGCCAGCAGCTTAGCGGGACAGGTTAATTCACCCCTCCACTTT. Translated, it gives CASSLAGQVNSPLHF.

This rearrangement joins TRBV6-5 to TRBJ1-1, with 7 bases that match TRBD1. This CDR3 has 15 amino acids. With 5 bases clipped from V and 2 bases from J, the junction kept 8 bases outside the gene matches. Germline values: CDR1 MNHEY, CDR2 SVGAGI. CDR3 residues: CASSTPGGINTEAFF. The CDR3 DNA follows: TGTGCCAGCAGTACCCCAGGGGGGATAAACACTGAAGCTTTCTTT.